The present TCR beta chain was sequenced within a study of cytomegalovirus exposure and HLA in healthy donors. Broader study findings: Rates of TCR association differed by HLA locus in a later analysis, with DRB1 highest and HLA-C lowest.

This clone was seen a single time. Its antigen is currently unknown. 60 Vbeta and 13 Jbeta primers were used in PCR. Assay used: immunoSEQ multiplex PCR; TCRdb lists only in-frame clones, some missing. The sample shows roughly 180,000 clones, roughly four fifths of them seen only once. Input material: PBMCs. The clonotype was recovered from a female donor in good health and CMV-seronegative.

The CDR3 here is CASSPATFRDSLLYEQYF. In DNA, the CDR3 is TGTGCCAGCAGCCCGGCGACTTTCCGGGACTCTCTACTCTACGAGCAGTACTTC. V is TRBV7-9 and J is TRBJ2-7; the D gene is possibly TRBD2 (6 bases). This CDR3 is 18 amino acids long. Trimming took off 5 bases at V and 3 bases at J, with 26 bases between the two ends. The germline CDR1 and CDR2 sequences are SEHNR and FQNEAQ (reference sequence).